This is a list of T cell receptor beta chains from one sample in a study of blood T cells in healthy people across ages. TCRdb ran MiXCR on the 5' RACE reads and lists one entry per CDR3 protein. The table includes about 570,000 distinct CDR3 sequences, 27% detected once. These same records also appear under a second study, on T cells of mothers and their children.

Sequencing was carried out using blood. These TCRs come from a boy younger than 10 in good health. CDR3s leave out the opening cysteine and the closing phenylalanine or tryptophan.

TRBV2 | ASNTNEQF
TRBV2 | ASSETVDRVAYNSPLH
TRBV5-1 | ASSLAGPNTGELF
TRBV5-1 | ASSQTWSQETQY
TRBV10-1 | ASSEPGTGGLRGNTIY
TRBV10-3 | AISDKVEQY
TRBV3-1 | ASSQLDTGGAYEQY
TRBV20-1 | SARDVSGGTYEQY
TRBV12-5 | ASGHGTGYEQY
TRBV27 | ASSATGWGAKNIQY
TRBV4-1 | ASSPTRRTEETQY
TRBV2 | ASRPPGLENTGELF
TRBV4-1 | ASSHQAGPQETQY
TRBV30 | AWSSRASFTDTQY
TRBV10-3 | ATRRDRLNTEAF
TRBV28 | ASSLAGGLYGYT
TRBV12-5 | PIRQMAEQY
TRBV20-1 | SASWARSSYEQY
TRBV7-6 | AGSPEPGLDYEQY
TRBV27 | ASSPTGAGEQY
TRBV7-6 | ASSLGDNGQPQH
TRBV5-6 | ASSTTLAGVYNEQF
TRBV7-8 | ASSLGGRLNEQY
TRBV4-3 | ASSQDLRAGVSEAF
TRBV7-2 | ASSRTGSSAGNTIY
TRBV29-1 | SVEQRSANYGYT
TRBV11-2 | ASSLALAENEQF
TRBV11-2 | ASSLKGLGLRNYNEQF
TRBV5-1 | ASSTTRGGETQY
TRBV11-2 | ASSLVAGTITDTQY
TRBV29-1 | SVDSWYEAF
TRBV7-2 | ASSSLTRNNEQF
TRBV11-1 | ASSLAGTGYGYT
TRBV5-1 | ASSLGGRVFGNSPLH
TRBV7-9 | ASSFTGGIAKNIQY
TRBV5-1 | ASSLDGYEQY
TRBV7-9 | ASSILSGVRTLGETQY
TRBV2 | ASSEGGGLRPQH
TRBV27 | ASSLYPGGNYGYT
TRBV20-1 | SARVQGHGGEAF
TRBV6-6 | ASSFHLSSYNEQF
TRBV5-1 | ASSLQGGSNQPRH
TRBV15 | ATRLVGQGPSGNTIY
TRBV20-1 | SAGTGGGFRETQY
TRBV20-1 | SARGGLNEKLF
TRBV29-1 | SVKITGNTIY